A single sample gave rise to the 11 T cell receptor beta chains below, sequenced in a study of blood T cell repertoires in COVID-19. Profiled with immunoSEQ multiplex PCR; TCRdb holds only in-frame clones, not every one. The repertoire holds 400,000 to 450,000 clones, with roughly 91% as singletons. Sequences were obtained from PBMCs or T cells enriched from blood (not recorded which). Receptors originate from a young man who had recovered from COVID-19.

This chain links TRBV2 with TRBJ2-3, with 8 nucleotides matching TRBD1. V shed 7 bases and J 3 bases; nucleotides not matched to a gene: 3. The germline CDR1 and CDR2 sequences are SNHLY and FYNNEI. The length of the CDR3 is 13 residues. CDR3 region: CASMDRVTDTQYF. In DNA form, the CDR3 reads TGTGCCAGCATGGACAGGGTGACAGATACGCAGTATTTT.

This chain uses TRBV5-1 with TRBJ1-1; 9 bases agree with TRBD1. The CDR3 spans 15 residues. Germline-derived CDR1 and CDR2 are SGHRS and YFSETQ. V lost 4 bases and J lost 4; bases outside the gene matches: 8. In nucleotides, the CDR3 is TGCGCCAGCAGCGACGGACAGGGGCGGGCCACTGAAGCTTTCTTT. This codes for CASSDGQGRATEAFF. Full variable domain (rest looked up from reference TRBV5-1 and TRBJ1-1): KAGVTQTPRYLIKTRGQQVTLSCSPISGHRSVSWYQQTPGQGLQFLFEYFSETQRNKGNFPGRFSGRQFSNSRSEMNVSTLELGDSALYLCASSDGQGRATEAFFGQGTRLTVV.

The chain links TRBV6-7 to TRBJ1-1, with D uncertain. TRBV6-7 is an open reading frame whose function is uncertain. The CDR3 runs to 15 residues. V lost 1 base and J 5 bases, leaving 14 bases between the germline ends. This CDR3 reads CASSYLPRETTEAFF. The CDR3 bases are TGTGCCAGCAGTTACTTACCCCGAGAGACAACTGAAGCTTTCTTT.

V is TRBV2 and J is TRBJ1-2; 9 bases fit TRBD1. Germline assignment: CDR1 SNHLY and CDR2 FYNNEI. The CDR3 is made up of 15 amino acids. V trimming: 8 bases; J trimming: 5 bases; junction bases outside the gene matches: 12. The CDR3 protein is CASPQPGQGLYGYTF. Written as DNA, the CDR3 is TGTGCCAGCCCCCAGCCGGGACAGGGCTTATATGGCTACACCTTC.

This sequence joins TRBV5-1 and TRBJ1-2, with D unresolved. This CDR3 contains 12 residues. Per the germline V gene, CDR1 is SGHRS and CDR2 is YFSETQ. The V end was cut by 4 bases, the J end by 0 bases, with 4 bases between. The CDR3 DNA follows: TGCGCCAGCAGCGGAGCTAACTATGGCTACACCTTC. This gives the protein CASSGANYGYTF.

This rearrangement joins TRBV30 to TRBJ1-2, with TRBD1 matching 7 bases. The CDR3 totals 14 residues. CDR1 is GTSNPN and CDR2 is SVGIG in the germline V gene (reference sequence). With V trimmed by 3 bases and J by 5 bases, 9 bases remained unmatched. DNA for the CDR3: TGTGCCTGGAGGGGGGACAGTACAGAGTATGGCTACACCTTC. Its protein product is CAWRGDSTEYGYTF. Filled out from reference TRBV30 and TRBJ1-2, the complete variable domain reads SQTIHQWPATLVQPVGSPLSLECTVEGTSNPNLYWYRQAAGRGLQLLFYSVGIGQISSEVPQNLSASRPQDRQFILSSKKLLLSDSGFYLCAWRGDSTEYGYTFGSGTRLTVV.

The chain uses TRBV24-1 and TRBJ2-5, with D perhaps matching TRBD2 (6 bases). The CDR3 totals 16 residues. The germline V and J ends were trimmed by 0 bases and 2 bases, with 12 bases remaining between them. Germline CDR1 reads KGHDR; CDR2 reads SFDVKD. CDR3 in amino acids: CATSDLGTGGQETQYF. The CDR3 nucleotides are TGTGCCACCAGTGATTTGGGGACTGGGGGGCAAGAGACCCAGTACTTC.

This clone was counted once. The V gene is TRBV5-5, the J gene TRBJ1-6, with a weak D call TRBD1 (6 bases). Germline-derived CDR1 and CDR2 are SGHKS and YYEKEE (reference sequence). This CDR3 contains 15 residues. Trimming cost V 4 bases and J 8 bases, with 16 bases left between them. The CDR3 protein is CASSPYDRRYSPLHF. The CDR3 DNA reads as TGTGCCAGCAGCCCTTATGACAGGCGATATTCACCCCTCCACTTT.

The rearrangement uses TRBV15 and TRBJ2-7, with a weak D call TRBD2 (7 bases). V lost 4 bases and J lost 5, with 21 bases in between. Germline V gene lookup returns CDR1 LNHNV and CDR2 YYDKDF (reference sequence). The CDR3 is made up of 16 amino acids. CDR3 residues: CATSTLGGTTRDEQYF. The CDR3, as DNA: TGTGCCACCAGCACCCTGGGGGGGACAACCCGAGACGAGCAGTACTTC. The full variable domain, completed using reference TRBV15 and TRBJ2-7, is DAMVIQNPRYQVTQFGKPVTLSCSQTLNHNVMYWYQQKSSQAPKLLFHYYDKDFNNEADTPDNFQSRRPNTSFCFLDIRSPGLGDTAMYLCATSTLGGTTRDEQYFGPGTRLTVT.

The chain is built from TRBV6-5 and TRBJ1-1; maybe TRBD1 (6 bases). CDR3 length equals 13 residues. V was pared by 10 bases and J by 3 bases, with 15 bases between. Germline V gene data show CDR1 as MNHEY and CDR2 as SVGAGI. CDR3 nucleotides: TGTGCCACTTCCCCGGGGGGCTACACTGAAGCTTTCTTT. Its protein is CATSPGGYTEAFF.

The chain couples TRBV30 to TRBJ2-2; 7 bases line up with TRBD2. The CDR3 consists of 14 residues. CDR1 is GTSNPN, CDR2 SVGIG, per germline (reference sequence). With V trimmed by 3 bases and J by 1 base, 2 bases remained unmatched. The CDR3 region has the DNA TGTGCCTGGAGCCAGCGGGAGAACACCGGGGAGCTGTTTTTT. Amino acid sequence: CAWSQRENTGELFF.